These 19 T cell receptor beta chains came from one sample sequenced in a study of blood T cell repertoires in COVID-19. The assay was immunoSEQ multiplex PCR, and TCRdb's table has in-frame clones only and misses some. In the table there are under 200,000 clones, about 83% of which are singletons. Sequencing was carried out using peripheral blood. The origin of the receptors is a human donor in a cohort sampled during active COVID-19.

The V and J genes are TRBV4-2 and TRBJ1-4; no firm D call. Germline V CDR1 and CDR2: LGHNA, YNFKEQ. This CDR3 is 13 amino acids long. V shed 0 bases and J shed 10 bases, with 9 bases lying between them. The CDR3 reads CASSQDYSSKLFF. In nucleotides, the CDR3 is TGTGCCAGCAGCCAAGATTACAGCTCAAAACTGTTTTTT.

The chain combines TRBV23-1 with TRBJ1-2, with 8 nucleotides matching TRBD1. TRBV23-1 is an ORF for which the function is uncertain. This CDR3 is built from 17 residues. The V segment lost 7 bases and the J segment 1 base; nucleotides outside the gene matches: 14. The CDR3 here is CASNRKGQDRYNYGYTF. For the CDR3, the DNA is TGCGCCAGCAATCGTAAGGGACAGGACCGATATAACTATGGCTACACCTTC.

The gene calls are TRBV9 and TRBJ2-7; tentative D call: TRBD1 (6 bases). The CDR3 contains 14 residues. The V gene lost 0 bases and the J gene lost 0 bases, with 7 bases spanning the gap. The V gene's germline CDR1 is SGDLS and CDR2 YYNGEE. The CDR3 coding sequence is TGTGCCAGCAGCGTAGCGACAGGCTCCTACGAGCAGTACTTC. It encodes CASSVATGSYEQYF.

The gene calls are TRBV29-1 and TRBJ2-2; 7 nucleotides align to TRBD1. The CDR3 length is 14 residues. Germline CDR1 is SQVTM and CDR2 is ANQGSEA. Trimming cost V 3 bases and J 1 base; bases outside gene matches: 2. CDR3 coding DNA: TGCAGCGTTGAGAGGACAGGGAACACCGGGGAGCTGTTTTTT. This sequence encodes CSVERTGNTGELFF.

The V and J genes are TRBV6-1 and TRBJ2-5; 8 bases line up with TRBD1. The J segment lost 7 bases and the V segment lost 0 bases, leaving 7 bases of the junction unmatched. CDR3 size: 15 residues. Germline V CDR1 and CDR2: MNHNS, SASEGT. The CDR3 DNA follows: TGTGCCAGCAGTGAAGCCGGACAGGGACGGGGGACCCAGTACTTC. It translates to CASSEAGQGRGTQYF.

V is TRBV4-3 and J is TRBJ2-7; TRBD1 agrees at 7 bases. Germline loops: CDR1 LGHNA, CDR2 YSLEER. V lost 3 bases to trimming and J lost 3 bases; unmatched junction nucleotides: 8. The CDR3 contains 15 residues. CDR3 region: CASSQDQRQGYEQYF. The CDR3, as DNA: TGCGCCAGCAGCCAGGATCAGAGACAGGGCTACGAGCAGTACTTC.

The rearrangement joins TRBV10-3 to TRBJ2-5, with 7 nucleotides matching TRBD2. J was trimmed by 1 base and V by 3 bases; bases with no gene match: 5. Germline CDR1 and CDR2: ENHRY and SYGVKD. The CDR3 is 15 residues long. Here the CDR3 reads CAISDPRESQETQYF. Written as DNA, the CDR3 is TGTGCCATCAGTGACCCGCGGGAGAGCCAAGAGACCCAGTACTTC.

This clone has only one observation. The chain uses TRBV9 and TRBJ2-2, with D possibly matching TRBD1 (5 bases). The CDR3 totals 15 residues. V was clipped by 0 bases and J by 2 bases, with 8 bases between them. Germline CDR1 is SGDLS and CDR2 is YYNGEE. As DNA, the CDR3 is TGTGCCAGCAGCGTAGGAAGGGGAAACACCGGGGAGCTGTTTTTT. Amino acids: CASSVGRGNTGELFF.

Only a few counts were recorded for this clone. The chain links TRBV19 to TRBJ1-5, with 7 bases identical to TRBD1. The CDR3 contains 14 residues. Germline V CDR1 and CDR2: LNHDA, SQIVND (reference sequence). With 4 bases clipped from V and 15 bases from J, the junction kept 15 bases outside the gene matches. The CDR3 nucleotides are TGTGCCAGTAGTAATCGGAGGGGACAGAGGGGCCCGCATTTT. Translation: CASSNRRGQRGPHF.

The chain links TRBV9 to TRBJ2-7; TRBD2 might be the D (6 bases). Germline CDR1 SGDLS, CDR2 YYNGEE. V was trimmed by 4 bases and J by 1 base, leaving 12 bases between them. CDR3 length: 14 amino acids. The CDR3 DNA sequence: TGTGCCAGCAGCCTTGGGACTCTGTCCTACGAGCAGTACTTC. It yields the protein CASSLGTLSYEQYF. Full variable domain (remainder filled in from reference TRBV9 and TRBJ2-7): DSGVTQTPKHLITATGQRVTLRCSPRSGDLSVYWYQQSLDQGLQFLIQYYNGEERAKGNILERFSAQQFPDLHSELNLSSLELGDSALYFCASSLGTLSYEQYFGPGTRLTVT.

This chain links TRBV28 with TRBJ2-2; D is ambiguous. CDR1 and CDR2 from the germline V gene are MDHEN and SYDVKM. With 6 bases removed from V and 1 base from J, the gap between germline ends came to 6 bases. The CDR3 is 13 amino acids. The CDR3 nucleotides read TGTGCCAGCAGCACACAGAACACCGGGGAGCTGTTTTTT. It is translated as CASSTQNTGELFF.

V is TRBV14 and J is TRBJ1-4, with D unresolved. With 1 base removed from V and 0 bases from J, the gap between germline ends came to 6 bases. Germline values: CDR1 SGHDN, CDR2 FVKESK. The CDR3 is made up of 15 amino acids. CDR3 DNA: TGTGCCAGCAGCCAAGGACACGCAACTAATGAAAAACTGTTTTTT. It codes for CASSQGHATNEKLFF.

In its sample, this clone was seen once. The rearrangement joins TRBV4-2 to TRBJ2-3; 7 bases match TRBD2. CDR1 LGHNA and CDR2 YNFKEQ come from the germline V gene. The CDR3 extends over 15 amino acids. The ends lost 4 bases at V and 5 bases at J; junction bases unmatched: 9. The chain's CDR3 is CASSRPVSGGDTQYF. CDR3 nucleotide sequence: TGTGCCAGCAGCCGGCCGGTATCGGGAGGAGATACGCAGTATTTT.

The CDR3 sequence: CASTIPGQGWYEQYF. CDR3 bases: TGTGCCAGCACCATACCGGGACAGGGGTGGTACGAGCAGTACTTC. V usage is TRBV6-5 and J usage is TRBJ2-7, with 10 positions matching TRBD1. CDR3 length: 15 amino acids. From germline, CDR1 is MNHEY and CDR2 SVGAGI. V lost 7 bases and J lost 4; bases outside the gene matches: 10.

This clone has just one count. The V and J genes are TRBV10-3 and TRBJ2-1; the match to TRBD2 covers 11 bases. Germline lookup yields CDR1 ENHRY and CDR2 SYGVKD. V shed 3 bases, J shed 8 bases, and the junction held 6 bases outside the gene matches. The CDR3 contains 15 residues. The CDR3 bases are TGTGCCATCAGTGATTCTAGCGGGAGGCTGGATGAGCAGTTCTTC. It translates to CAISDSSGRLDEQFF.

The rearrangement links TRBV11-1 to TRBJ2-1; 7 positions match TRBD2. V was pared by 2 bases and J by 6 bases, with 7 bases of the junction left unmatched. The CDR3 totals 15 residues. The V gene's germline CDR1 is SGHAT and CDR2 FQDESV (reference sequence). This chain's CDR3 is CASSLTVAGRNEQFF. The CDR3 region has the DNA TGTGCCAGCAGCTTAACAGTAGCGGGTCGCAATGAGCAGTTCTTC. Full variable domain (outside the CDR3, taken from reference TRBV11-1 and TRBJ2-1): EAEVAQSPRYKITEKSQAVAFWCDPISGHATLYWYRQILGQGPELLVQFQDESVVDDSQLPKDRFSAERLKGVDSTLKIQPAELGDSAMYLCASSLTVAGRNEQFFGPGTRLTVL.

The J gene is TRBJ1-2, the V gene TRBV10-3; perhaps TRBD1 as D (6 bases). Germline CDR1 ENHRY, CDR2 SYGVKD. The CDR3 covers 13 residues. The V gene lost 4 bases and the J gene lost 5 bases, with 11 bases spanning the gap. The chain's CDR3 is CAISGGLGYGYTF. The DNA for the CDR3 is TGTGCCATCAGTGGGGGGCTCGGGTATGGCTACACCTTC.

V is TRBV4-2 and J is TRBJ1-5; a weak D match, TRBD1 (5 bases). The CDR3 runs to 15 residues. The V end was cut by 0 bases, the J end by 6 bases, with 12 bases between. From germline, CDR1 is LGHNA and CDR2 YNFKEQ. The CDR3 here is CASSQEEGVGQPQHF. The CDR3 DNA follows: TGTGCCAGCAGCCAAGAGGAAGGGGTGGGTCAGCCCCAGCATTTT.

This clone was recorded once. The rearrangement uses TRBV6-2 or TRBV6-3 and TRBJ2-7; TRBD2 agrees at 14 bases. This CDR3 is built from 18 residues. Germline V lookup: CDR1 MNHEY, CDR2 SVGEGT. The V gene end was trimmed by 5 bases and the J gene end by 0 bases; junction bases not matched to a gene: 9. The CDR3 DNA reads as TGTGCCAGCAGTCACGGGGGACTAGCGGGAGTTAACTCCTACGAGCAGTACTTC. It encodes CASSHGGLAGVNSYEQYF.